The source of this T cell receptor (beta chain) is a study of T cells after yellow fever vaccination. One entry per CDR3 protein results from TCRdb running MiXCR on the 5' RACE reads. Of about 350,000 distinct CDR3 sequences in the sample, roughly 4.3% were seen once. In its sample, this clonotype was seen a few times. Per germline, CDR1 MNHEY and CDR2 SMNVEV (reference sequence). The ends lost 4 bases at V and 6 bases at J; junction bases unmatched: 9. CDR3 length equals 15 residues. The specimen was PBMCs, collected 5 days after the yellow fever booster vaccination. This TCR derives from a man in his late teens or twenties who received the YFV17D yellow fever vaccine. The V and J genes are TRBV27 and TRBJ2-1, with 7 bases lining up with TRBD2. The CDR3 nucleotides are TGTGCCAGCAGTTCCGGGGAGATAGCGGGCAATGAGCAGTTCTTC. Its translation is CASSSGEIAGNEQFF.